This paragraph reports one T cell receptor beta chain. Its antigen is still unknown. These data come from a study of cytomegalovirus exposure and HLA in healthy donors. Study details: Genetic ancestry analysis placed approximately 79% of the 350 to 500 donors that were genotyped in the Caucasian-associated cluster. Study-level findings and limits: Most TCR sequences showed up rarely, but some public TCRs showed up in many donors.

60 Vbeta and 13 Jbeta primers were used in PCR. The assay was immunoSEQ multiplex PCR, and TCRdb's table has in-frame clones only and misses some. The top ten clones hold approximately 7.8% of a sample with over 65,000 clones, approximately 81% of them seen once. Germline V gene data show CDR1 as SEHNR and CDR2 as FQNEAQ (reference sequence). With V trimmed by 2 bases and J by 4 bases, 4 bases remained unmatched. The CDR3 runs to 14 residues. This chain joins TRBV7-9 and TRBJ2-7, with 8 bases aligning to TRBD2. What was sequenced was PBMCs. The sequence was collected from a woman younger than 45 in good health and CMV-seropositive. The CDR3: CASSLTSGLYEQYF. DNA for the CDR3: TGTGCCAGCAGCTTAACTAGCGGATTATACGAGCAGTACTTC.